The T cell receptor (beta chain) under discussion was sequenced for a study of CD8+ T cells in alopecia areata. Study summary: Tofacitinib was given for 6 to 18 months, then stopped for 6 months.

Extracted RNA was reverse transcribed, and the resulting cDNA served as sequencing template. Only in-frame clones appear in the TCRdb table, and some are missing; sequencing was by immunoSEQ multiplex PCR. The table includes over 200,000 clones, approximately 61% detected once. As part of sample collection, lesional scalp punch biopsies and peripheral blood were taken from alopecia areata patients. The starting material was CD4+ T cells sorted from blood, obtained at week 0. The receptor was derived from a human donor with alopecia areata.

For the CDR3, the DNA is TGTGCCAGCAGTTTCCGACAATCCGCGAACACCGGGGAGCTGTTTTTT. This gives the protein CASSFRQSANTGELFF. The chain couples TRBV6-5 to TRBJ2-2; D not certain. The V end was cut by 4 bases, the J end by 0 bases, with 12 bases between. The germline gives CDR1 MNHEY, CDR2 SVGAGI. There are 16 residues in the CDR3.